This T cell receptor beta chain came from a study of T cell changes during pregnancy in multiple sclerosis. V shed 0 bases, J shed 1 base, and the junction held 9 bases outside the gene matches. Per the germline V gene, CDR1 is WNHNN and CDR2 is SYGVQD (reference sequence). CDR3 length: 18 residues. Some clones are missing from TCRdb's copy, which holds only in-frame ones; the method was immunoSEQ multiplex PCR. The repertoire has roughly 70,000 clones, 85% to 95% of them found once; the top ten carry 2.5% to 3.5%. This clonotype was obtained from a female donor in good health, enrolled as a control in a pregnancy study. The sequencing here drew on peripheral blood, taken in the third trimester of pregnancy. This chain links TRBV10-1 with TRBJ2-5; 9 nucleotides match TRBD1. CDR3 loop: CASSESSGTGPAQETQYF. For the CDR3, the DNA is TGCGCCAGCAGTGAGTCGAGTGGGACAGGGCCGGCCCAAGAGACCCAGTACTTC.